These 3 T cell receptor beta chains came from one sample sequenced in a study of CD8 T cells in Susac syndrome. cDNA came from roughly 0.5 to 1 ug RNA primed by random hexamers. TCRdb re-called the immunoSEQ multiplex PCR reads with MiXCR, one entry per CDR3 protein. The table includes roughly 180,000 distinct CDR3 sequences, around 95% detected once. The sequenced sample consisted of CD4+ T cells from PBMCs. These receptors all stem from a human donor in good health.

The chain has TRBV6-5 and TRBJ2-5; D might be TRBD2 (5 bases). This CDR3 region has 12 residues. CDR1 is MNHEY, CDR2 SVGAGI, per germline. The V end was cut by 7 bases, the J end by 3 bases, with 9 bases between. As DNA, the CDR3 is TGTGCCAGCATCGACGGGAAAGAGACCCAGTACTTC. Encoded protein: CASIDGKETQYF.

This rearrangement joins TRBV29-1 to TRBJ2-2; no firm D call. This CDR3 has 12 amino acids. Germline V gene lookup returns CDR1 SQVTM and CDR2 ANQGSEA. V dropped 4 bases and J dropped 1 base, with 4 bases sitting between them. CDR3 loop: CSVGGNTGELFF. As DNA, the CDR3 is TGCAGCGTTGGAGGGAACACCGGGGAGCTGTTTTTT.

The CDR3 DNA is TGTGCCAGCGGGCTAGCGGGTTTGAATGAGCAGTTCTTC. Translated, it gives CASGLAGLNEQFF. The V call is TRBV2, the J call TRBJ2-1, with TRBD2 matching over 8 bases. Trimming removed 8 bases from V and 7 bases from J; junction bases left unmatched: 7. Looked up from germline, CDR1 is SNHLY and CDR2 is FYNNEI. The CDR3 is 13 residues long.